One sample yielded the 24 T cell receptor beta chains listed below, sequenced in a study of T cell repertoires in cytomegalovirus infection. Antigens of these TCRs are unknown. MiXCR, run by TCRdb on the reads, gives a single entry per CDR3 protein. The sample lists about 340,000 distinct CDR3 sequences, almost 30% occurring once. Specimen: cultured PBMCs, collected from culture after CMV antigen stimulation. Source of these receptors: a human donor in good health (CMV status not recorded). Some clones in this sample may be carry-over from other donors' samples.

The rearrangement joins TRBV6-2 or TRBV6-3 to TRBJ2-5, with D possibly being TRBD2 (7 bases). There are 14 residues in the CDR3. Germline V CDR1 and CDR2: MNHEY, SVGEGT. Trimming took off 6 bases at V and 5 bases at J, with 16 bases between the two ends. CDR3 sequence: CASSAAGTWETQYF. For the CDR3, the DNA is TGTGCCAGCAGCGCAGCGGGGACATGGGAGACCCAGTACTTC.

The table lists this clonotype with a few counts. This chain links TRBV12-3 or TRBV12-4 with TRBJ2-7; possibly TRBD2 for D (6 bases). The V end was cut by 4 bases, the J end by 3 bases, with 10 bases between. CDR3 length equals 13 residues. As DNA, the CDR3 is TGTGCCAGCAGTTCGGGACTGCGCTACGAGCAGTACTTC. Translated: CASSSGLRYEQYF.

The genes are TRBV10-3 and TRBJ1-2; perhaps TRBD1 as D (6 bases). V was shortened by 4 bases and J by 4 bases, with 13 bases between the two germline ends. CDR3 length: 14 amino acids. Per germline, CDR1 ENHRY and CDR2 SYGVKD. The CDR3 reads CAISGTGTAYGYTF. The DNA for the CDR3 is TGTGCCATCAGTGGTACAGGGACGGCCTATGGCTACACCTTC.

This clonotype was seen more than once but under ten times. The CDR3 loop reads CASSFISNEQFF. Here the CDR3 DNA reads TGTGCCAGCAGCTTTATATCGAATGAGCAGTTCTTC. The V and J genes are TRBV11-2 and TRBJ2-1; D uncertain. Germline CDR1 SGHAT, CDR2 FQNNGV. The CDR3 is 12 residues long. With 3 bases removed from V and 7 bases from J, the gap between germline ends came to 7 bases.

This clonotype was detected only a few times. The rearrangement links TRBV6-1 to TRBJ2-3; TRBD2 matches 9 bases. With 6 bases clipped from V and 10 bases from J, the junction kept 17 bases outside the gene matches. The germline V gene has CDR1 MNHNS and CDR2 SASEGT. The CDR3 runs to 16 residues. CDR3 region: CASSRSGGQTRYAQYF. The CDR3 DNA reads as TGTGCCAGCAGCAGAAGCGGGGGGCAGACGAGATATGCGCAGTATTTT.

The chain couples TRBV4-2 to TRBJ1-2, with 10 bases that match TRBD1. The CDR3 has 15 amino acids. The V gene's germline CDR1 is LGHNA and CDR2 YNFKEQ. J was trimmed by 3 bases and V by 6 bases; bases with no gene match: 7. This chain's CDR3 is CASRADRGMDYGYTF. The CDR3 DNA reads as TGTGCCAGCAGAGCGGACAGGGGGATGGACTATGGCTACACCTTC.

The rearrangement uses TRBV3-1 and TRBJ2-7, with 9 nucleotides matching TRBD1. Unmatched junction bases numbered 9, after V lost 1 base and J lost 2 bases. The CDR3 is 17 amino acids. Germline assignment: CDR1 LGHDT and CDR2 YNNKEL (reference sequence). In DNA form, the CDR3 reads TGTGCCAGCAGCCAAGTTAAATGGGGACAGGGAACCTACGAGCAGTACTTC. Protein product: CASSQVKWGQGTYEQYF.

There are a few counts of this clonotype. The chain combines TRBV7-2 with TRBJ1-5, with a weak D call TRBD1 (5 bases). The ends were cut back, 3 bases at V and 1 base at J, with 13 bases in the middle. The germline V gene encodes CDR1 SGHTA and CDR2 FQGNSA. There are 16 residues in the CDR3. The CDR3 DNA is TGTGCCAGCAGCTTTGGAGGACATGGAAGCAATCAGCCCCAGCATTTT. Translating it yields CASSFGGHGSNQPQHF.

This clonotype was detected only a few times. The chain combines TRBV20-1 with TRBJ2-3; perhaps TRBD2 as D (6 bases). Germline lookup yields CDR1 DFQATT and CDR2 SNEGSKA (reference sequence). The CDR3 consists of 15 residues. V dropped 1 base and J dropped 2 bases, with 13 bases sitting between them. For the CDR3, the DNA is TGCAGTGCTAGAGGTGCTAGCGCGATCACAGATACGCAGTATTTT. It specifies CSARGASAITDTQYF.

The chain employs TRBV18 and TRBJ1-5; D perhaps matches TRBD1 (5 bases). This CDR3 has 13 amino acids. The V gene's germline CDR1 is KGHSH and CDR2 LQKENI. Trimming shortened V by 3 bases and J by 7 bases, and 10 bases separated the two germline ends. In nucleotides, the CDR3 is TGTGCCAGCTCACCCAGGGAGGGGCAGCCCCAGCATTTT. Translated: CASSPREGQPQHF. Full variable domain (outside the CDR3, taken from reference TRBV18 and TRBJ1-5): NAGVMQNPRHLVRRRGQEARLRCSPMKGHSHVYWYRQLPEEGLKFMVYLQKENIIDESGMPKERFSAEFPKEGPSILRIQQVVRGDSAAYFCASSPREGQPQHFGDGTRLSIL.

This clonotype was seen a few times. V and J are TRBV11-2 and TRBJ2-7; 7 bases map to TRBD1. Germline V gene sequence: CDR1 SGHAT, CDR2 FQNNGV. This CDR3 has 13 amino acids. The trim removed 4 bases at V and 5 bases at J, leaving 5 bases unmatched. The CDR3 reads CASSSTGNHEQYF. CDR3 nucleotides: TGTGCCAGCAGCTCGACAGGGAACCACGAGCAGTACTTC.

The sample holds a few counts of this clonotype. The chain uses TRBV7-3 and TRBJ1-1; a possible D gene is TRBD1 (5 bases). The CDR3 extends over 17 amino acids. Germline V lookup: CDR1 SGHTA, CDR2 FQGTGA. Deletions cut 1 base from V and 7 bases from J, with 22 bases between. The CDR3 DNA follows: TGTGCCAGCAGCTTAAGGCGTACGGGGCCCGGCGGGGGTGAAGCTTTCTTT. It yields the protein CASSLRRTGPGGGEAFF.

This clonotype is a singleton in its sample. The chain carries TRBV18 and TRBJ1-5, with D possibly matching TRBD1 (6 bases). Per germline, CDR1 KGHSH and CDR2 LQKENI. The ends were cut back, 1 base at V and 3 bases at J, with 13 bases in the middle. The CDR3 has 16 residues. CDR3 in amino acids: CASSPLRGHDNQPQHF. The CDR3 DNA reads TGTGCCAGCTCACCACTAAGGGGACACGACAATCAGCCCCAGCATTTT.

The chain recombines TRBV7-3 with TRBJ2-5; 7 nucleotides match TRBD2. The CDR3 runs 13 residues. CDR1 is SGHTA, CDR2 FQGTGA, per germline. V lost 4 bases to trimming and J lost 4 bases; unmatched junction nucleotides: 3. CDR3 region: CASSSWGGETQYF. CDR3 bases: TGTGCCAGCAGCTCCTGGGGGGGAGAGACCCAGTACTTC.

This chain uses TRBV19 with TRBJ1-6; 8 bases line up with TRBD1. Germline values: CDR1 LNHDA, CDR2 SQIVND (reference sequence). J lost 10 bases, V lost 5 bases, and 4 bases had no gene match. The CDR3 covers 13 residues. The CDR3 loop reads CASSPTGDSPLHF. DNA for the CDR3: TGTGCCAGTAGTCCGACAGGGGACTCACCCCTCCACTTT.

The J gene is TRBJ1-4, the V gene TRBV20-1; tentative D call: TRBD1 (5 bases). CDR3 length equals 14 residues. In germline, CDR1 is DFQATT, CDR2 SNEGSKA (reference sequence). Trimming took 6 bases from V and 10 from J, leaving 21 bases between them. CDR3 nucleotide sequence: TGCAGTGCCCATACCCGACAGTCCCGGGGAAAACTGTTTTTT. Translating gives CSAHTRQSRGKLFF.

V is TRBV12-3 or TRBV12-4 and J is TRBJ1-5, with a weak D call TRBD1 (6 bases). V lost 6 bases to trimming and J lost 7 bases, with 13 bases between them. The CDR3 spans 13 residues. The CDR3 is CASSPRGGQPQHF. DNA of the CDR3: TGTGCCAGCAGCCCCAGGGGTGGGCAGCCCCAGCATTTT.

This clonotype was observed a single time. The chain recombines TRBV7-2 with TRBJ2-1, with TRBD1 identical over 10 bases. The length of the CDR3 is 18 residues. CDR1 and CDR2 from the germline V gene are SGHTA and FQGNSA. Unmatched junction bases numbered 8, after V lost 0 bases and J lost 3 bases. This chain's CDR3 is CASSLASGTGDLYNEQFF. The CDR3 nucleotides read TGTGCCAGCAGCTTAGCCAGCGGGACAGGGGACCTCTACAATGAGCAGTTCTTC.

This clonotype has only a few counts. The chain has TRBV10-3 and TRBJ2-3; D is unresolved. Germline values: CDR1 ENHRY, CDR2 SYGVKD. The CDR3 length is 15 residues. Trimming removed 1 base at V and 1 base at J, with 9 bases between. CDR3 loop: CAISEFRGGTDTQYF. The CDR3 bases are TGTGCCATCAGTGAGTTTCGAGGAGGCACAGATACGCAGTATTTT.

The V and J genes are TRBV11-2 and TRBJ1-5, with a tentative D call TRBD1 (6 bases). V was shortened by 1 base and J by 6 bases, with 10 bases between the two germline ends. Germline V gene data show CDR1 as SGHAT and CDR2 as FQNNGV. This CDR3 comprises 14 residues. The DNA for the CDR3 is TGTGCCAGCAGCTTAGCAGGGGTGGGTCAGCCCCAGCATTTT. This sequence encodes CASSLAGVGQPQHF.

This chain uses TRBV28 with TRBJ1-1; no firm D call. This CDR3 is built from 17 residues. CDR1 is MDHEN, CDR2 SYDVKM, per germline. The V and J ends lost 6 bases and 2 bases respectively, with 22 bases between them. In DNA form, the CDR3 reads TGTGCCAGCAGCGGATGGCAGGCTGCCCGTCAAAACACTGAAGCTTTCTTT. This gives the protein CASSGWQAARQNTEAFF.

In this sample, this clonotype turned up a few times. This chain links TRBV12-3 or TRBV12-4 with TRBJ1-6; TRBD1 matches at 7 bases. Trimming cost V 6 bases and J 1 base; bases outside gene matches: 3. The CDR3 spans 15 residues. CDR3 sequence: CASRLGQSYNSPLHF. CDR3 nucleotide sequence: TGTGCCAGCAGGCTGGGACAGTCCTATAATTCACCCCTCCACTTT.

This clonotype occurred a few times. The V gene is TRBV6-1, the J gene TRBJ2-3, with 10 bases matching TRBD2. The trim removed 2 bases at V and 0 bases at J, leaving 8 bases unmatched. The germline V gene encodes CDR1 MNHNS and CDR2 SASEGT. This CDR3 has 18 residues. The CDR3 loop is CASSEYSPSGGSTDTQYF. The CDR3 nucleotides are TGTGCCAGCAGTGAATACTCCCCTAGCGGGGGAAGCACAGATACGCAGTATTTT.

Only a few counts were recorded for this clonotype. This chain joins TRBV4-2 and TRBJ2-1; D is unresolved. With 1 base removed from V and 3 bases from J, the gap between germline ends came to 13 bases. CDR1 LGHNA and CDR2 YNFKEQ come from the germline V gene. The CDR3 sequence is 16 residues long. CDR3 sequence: CASSQGVQQDYNEQFF. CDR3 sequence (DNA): TGTGCCAGCAGCCAAGGAGTACAGCAAGACTACAATGAGCAGTTCTTC.